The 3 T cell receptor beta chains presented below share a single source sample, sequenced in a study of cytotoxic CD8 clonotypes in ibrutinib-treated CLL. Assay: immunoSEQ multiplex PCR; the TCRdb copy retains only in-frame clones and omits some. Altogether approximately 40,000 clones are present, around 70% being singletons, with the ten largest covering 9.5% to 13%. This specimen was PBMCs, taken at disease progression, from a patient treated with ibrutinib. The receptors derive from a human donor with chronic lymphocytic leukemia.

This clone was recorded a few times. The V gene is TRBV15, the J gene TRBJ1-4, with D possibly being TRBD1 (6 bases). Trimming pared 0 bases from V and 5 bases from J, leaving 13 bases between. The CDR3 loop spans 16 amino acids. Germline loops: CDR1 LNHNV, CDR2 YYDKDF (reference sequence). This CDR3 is CATSRDRGGTNEKLFF. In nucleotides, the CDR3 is TGTGCCACCAGCAGAGATCGAGGGGGTACGAATGAAAAACTGTTTTTT.

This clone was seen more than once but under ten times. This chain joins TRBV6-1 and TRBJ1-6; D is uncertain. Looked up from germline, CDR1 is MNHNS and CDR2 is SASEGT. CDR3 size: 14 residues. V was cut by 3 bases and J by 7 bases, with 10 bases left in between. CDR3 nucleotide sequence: TGTGCCAGCAGTGAGAGCGGGGAGAATTCACCCCTCCACTTT. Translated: CASSESGENSPLHF.

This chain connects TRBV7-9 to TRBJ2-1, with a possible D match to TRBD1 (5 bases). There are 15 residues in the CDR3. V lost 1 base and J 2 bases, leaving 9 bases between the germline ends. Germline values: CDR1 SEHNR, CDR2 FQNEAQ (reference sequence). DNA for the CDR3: TGTGCCAGCAGCTTAGGGGCAGGGACCTACAATGAGCAGTTCTTC. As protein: CASSLGAGTYNEQFF. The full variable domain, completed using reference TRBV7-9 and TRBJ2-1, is DTGVSQNPRHKITKRGQNVTFRCDPISEHNRLYWYRQTLGQGPEFLTYFQNEAQLEKSRLLSDRFSAERPKGSFSTLEIQRTEQGDSAMYLCASSLGAGTYNEQFFGPGTRLTVL.